One sample yielded the 21 T cell receptor beta chains listed below, sequenced in a study of identical twins. One entry per CDR3 protein results from TCRdb running MiXCR on the 5' RACE reads. Counted here are hundreds of thousands of distinct CDR3 sequences, approximately 9% occurring once; the ten biggest clones make up around 0.98%. These data also formed part of another study, on yellow fever vaccine responses in identical twins.

The specimen sequenced was PBMCs. The receptors stem from a woman in her late teens or twenties in good health.

J is TRBJ2-1 and V is TRBV12-3 or TRBV12-4; tentative D call: TRBD1 (6 bases). Trimming stripped 4 bases from V and 2 bases from J, with 18 bases between. The CDR3 length is 17 residues. The CDR3 here is CASSSNLGTPTYNEQFF. DNA of the CDR3: TGTGCCAGCAGTTCCAATCTCGGGACACCTACCTACAATGAGCAGTTCTTC.

In this sample, this clonotype turned up a few times. The CDR3 here is CASSLFPGGRGDFNEQFF. The DNA of the CDR3 is TGTGCCAGCAGTTTATTCCCCGGGGGCAGGGGGGATTTCAATGAGCAGTTCTTC. The rearrangement uses TRBV28 and TRBJ2-1, with D maybe TRBD1 (7 bases). V was trimmed by 1 base and J by 6 bases, leaving 22 bases between them. CDR1 is MDHEN, CDR2 SYDVKM, per germline. The CDR3 covers 18 residues.

This clonotype was observed many times. The chain carries TRBV5-1 and TRBJ2-2; TRBD1 or TRBD2 may be the D gene (5 bases each). The CDR3 totals 14 residues. Between the trimmed V and J ends, which lost 4 bases and 1 base, there was a span of 8 bases. In germline, CDR1 is SGHRS, CDR2 YFSETQ. The CDR3 DNA reads TGCGCCAGCAGCGGAGGACAGAACACCGGGGAGCTGTTTTTT. Translation: CASSGGQNTGELFF.

Only a few counts were recorded for this clonotype. The V and J genes are TRBV29-1 and TRBJ2-7, with unresolved D. Germline V gene sequence: CDR1 SQVTM, CDR2 ANQGSEA. The CDR3 covers 12 residues. V dropped 2 bases and J dropped 3 bases, with 8 bases sitting between them. The chain's CDR3 is CSVETPGYEQYF. The CDR3 nucleotides are TGCAGCGTTGAAACACCTGGCTACGAGCAGTACTTC.

This clonotype has only a few counts. The chain joins TRBV11-2 to TRBJ2-1; 15 nucleotides line up with TRBD2. The trim removed 1 base at V and 6 bases at J, leaving 10 bases unmatched. There are 19 residues in the CDR3. CDR1 and CDR2 (germline): SGHAT, FQNNGV. The CDR3 DNA reads as TGTGCCAGCAGCTTAGGGATCGGACTAGCGGGAGGGTTGGGCAATGAGCAGTTCTTC. Translating gives CASSLGIGLAGGLGNEQFF.

There are a few counts of this clonotype. The chain combines TRBV7-9 with TRBJ1-5, with TRBD1 matching 8 bases. CDR1 and CDR2 from the germline V gene are SEHNR and FQNEAQ (reference sequence). Losses at the gene ends were 5 bases for V and 11 bases for J; bases not matched to a gene: 11. The CDR3 contains 14 residues. The CDR3 spells CASSRGQAFEAQHF. DNA of the CDR3: TGTGCCAGCAGCCGGGGACAGGCCTTCGAGGCCCAGCATTTT.

This clonotype was detected many times. The junction and the germline gene differ at one end; a read error may be behind it. The CDR3 sequence is CASSGGQGAYEQYF. CDR3 coding DNA: TGTGCCAGCAGCGGGGGACAGGGGGCTTACGAGCAGTACTTC. This chain joins TRBV5-1 and TRBJ2-7, with TRBD1 matching over 12 bases. The CDR3 runs 14 residues. Germline V gene sequence: CDR1 SGHRS, CDR2 YFSETQ.

The J gene is TRBJ2-1, the V gene TRBV5-4; TRBD1 aligns across 8 bases. J lost 8 bases, V lost 4 bases, and 5 bases had no gene match. Germline-derived CDR1 and CDR2 are SGHNT and YYREEE (reference sequence). The CDR3 is 13 amino acids. CDR3 DNA sequence: TGTGCCAGCAGCCGGGGACAGGCGGATGAGCAGTTCTTC. Translation: CASSRGQADEQFF.

This clonotype was observed a handful of times. The V and J genes are TRBV7-2 and TRBJ2-7; D gene uncertain. CDR1 SGHTA and CDR2 FQGNSA come from the germline V gene. The CDR3 spans 13 residues. V lost 4 bases and J lost 7, with 14 bases in between. In DNA, the CDR3 is TGTGCCAGCAGCTCCCTAATAGCAGGAGAGCAGTACTTC. Its translation is CASSSLIAGEQYF.

The sample holds a few counts of this clonotype. V and J are TRBV7-2 and TRBJ2-2; D gene uncertain. The V gene's germline CDR1 is SGHTA and CDR2 FQGNSA. The CDR3 has 15 residues. Trimming removed 1 base from V and 5 bases from J, with 11 bases in between. CDR3: CASSLVPPRTGELFF. DNA of the CDR3: TGTGCCAGCAGCTTAGTCCCTCCAAGGACCGGGGAGCTGTTTTTT.

The chain is built from TRBV7-2 and TRBJ2-7, with D hard to call. There are 13 residues in the CDR3. CDR1 SGHTA and CDR2 FQGNSA come from the germline V gene. Between the trimmed V and J ends, which lost 1 base and 7 bases, there was a span of 11 bases. CDR3 coding DNA: TGTGCCAGCAGCTTAGGTCCCTTGCGGGAGCAGTACTTC. It specifies CASSLGPLREQYF.

The gene calls are TRBV7-9 and TRBJ2-6; D gene unclear. The CDR3 spans 12 residues. The V end lost 8 bases, the J end lost 0 bases, and 2 bases lay between the germline ends. From germline, CDR1 is SEHNR and CDR2 FQNEAQ (reference sequence). The CDR3 bases are TGTGCCAGCGCCTCTGGGGCCAACGTCCTGACTTTC. Translated, it gives CASASGANVLTF.

This clonotype has just a few counts. The V and J genes are TRBV6-2 or TRBV6-3 and TRBJ2-3; 7 bases align to TRBD2. The CDR3 sequence is 13 residues long. The germline V gene encodes CDR1 MNHEY and CDR2 SVGEGT. Trimming removed 6 bases from V and 7 bases from J; junction bases left unmatched: 7. The CDR3 loop reads CASRSGGNNTQYF. Written as DNA, the CDR3 is TGTGCCAGCAGATCGGGAGGAAACAATACGCAGTATTTT.

The genes are TRBV7-2 and TRBJ2-7; TRBD2 aligns across 11 bases. The CDR3 covers 15 residues. Trimming at V came to 4 bases and at J to 4 bases, leaving 6 bases not matched to a gene. CDR1 and CDR2 (germline): SGHTA, FQGNSA. The CDR3 DNA reads as TGTGCCAGCAGCTCTAGCGGGAGGAACGGGTACGAGCAGTACTTC. It encodes CASSSSGRNGYEQYF. The full variable domain, completed using reference TRBV7-2 and TRBJ2-7, is GAGVSQSPSNKVTEKGKDVELRCDPISGHTALYWYRQSLGQGLEFLIYFQGNSAPDKSGLPSDRFSAERTGGSVSTLTIQRTQQEDSAVYLCASSSSGRNGYEQYFGPGTRLTVT.

This clonotype was seen more than once but under ten times. This rearrangement joins TRBV29-1 to TRBJ1-1, with D unresolved. The CDR3 runs 12 residues. The V end lost 6 bases, the J end lost 0 bases, and 8 bases lay between the germline ends. CDR1 is SQVTM and CDR2 is ANQGSEA in the germline V gene. Here the CDR3 reads CSVQTVNTEAFF. The CDR3 region has the DNA TGCAGCGTCCAAACAGTGAACACTGAAGCTTTCTTT. The whole variable domain, filled in from reference TRBV29-1 and TRBJ1-1, reads SAVISQKPSRDICQRGTSLTIQCQVDSQVTMMFWYRQQPGQSLTLIATANQGSEATYESGFVIDKFPISRPNLTFSTLTVSNMSPEDSSIYLCSVQTVNTEAFFGQGTRLTVV.

The chain has TRBV6-1 and TRBJ2-2, with 11 bases fitting TRBD1. The CDR3 spans 15 residues. V dropped 5 bases and J dropped 7; count of bases not matched to a gene: 6. From germline, CDR1 is MNHNS and CDR2 SASEGT. CDR3 in DNA: TGTGCCAGCAGTCAAGGACAGGGGGCGGGCGGGGAGCTGTTTTTT. It encodes CASSQGQGAGGELFF.

In its sample, this clonotype was seen many times. The chain joins TRBV6-4 to TRBJ2-1; 7 nucleotides align to TRBD1. This CDR3 is built from 13 residues. Looked up from germline, CDR1 is MRHNA and CDR2 is SNTAGT. V lost 2 bases to trimming and J lost 6 bases; unmatched junction nucleotides: 1. The CDR3 DNA follows: TGTGCCAGCAGTGACACAGGGGTCAATGAGCAGTTCTTC. Protein product: CASSDTGVNEQFF.

This clonotype was detected once. This chain connects TRBV6-2 or TRBV6-3 to TRBJ2-7; the match to TRBD2 covers 12 bases. The CDR3 length is 15 residues. Germline CDR1 and CDR2: MNHEY and SVGEGT. Trimming cost V 6 bases and J 3 bases; bases outside gene matches: 6. CDR3 coding DNA: TGTGCCAGCAGCCGAGGGACTAGCGGGCACTACGAGCAGTACTTC. It codes for CASSRGTSGHYEQYF.

The chain has TRBV5-6 and TRBJ2-1, with D possibly TRBD2 on 6 matching bases. V lost 8 bases to trimming and J lost 1 base, with 16 bases between them. The CDR3 is made up of 15 amino acids. Germline V gene lookup returns CDR1 SGHDT and CDR2 YYEEEE. The chain's CDR3 is CASNLFRGSYNEQFF. CDR3 sequence (DNA): TGTGCCAGTAACCTCTTTCGGGGGTCCTACAATGAGCAGTTCTTC.

For the CDR3, the DNA is TGTGCGTCTAACCCGGGGCTTAGCACAGATACGCAGTATTTT. This translates into CASNPGLSTDTQYF. This chain uses TRBV6-2 or TRBV6-3 with TRBJ2-3, with D tentatively TRBD1 or TRBD2 (5 bases each). This CDR3 spans 14 amino acids. The germline V gene encodes CDR1 MNHEY and CDR2 SVGEGT.

This clonotype was counted only a few times. This rearrangement joins TRBV16 to TRBJ2-7; D may be TRBD2 (5 bases). Germline values: CDR1 KGHSY, CDR2 FQNENV. V lost 4 bases and J 6 bases, leaving 22 bases between the germline ends. The CDR3 is 16 amino acids. CDR3 sequence: CASSPARVTSTSEQYF. CDR3 bases: TGTGCCAGCAGCCCCGCAAGGGTAACCTCTACTAGCGAGCAGTACTTC.